The 27 T cell receptor beta chains below were found in one sample sequenced in a study of T cells after yellow fever vaccination (dated by TCRdb to between 2017 and 2020). Libraries were prepared through 5' RACE. The sequencer was an Illumina HiSeq 2500. Using fastp trimming at Q25 and MiXCR clonotype assembly, TCRdb reanalyzed the public sequencing data and kept in-frame beta chains. Rows merge per CDR3 protein into single entries with the most common DNA and genes. The sample table shows under 700,000 distinct CDR3 sequences, and 17% are seen once. The ten largest account for roughly 17% of the sample. Read against the paper, the sample's treatment or condition label means: live attenuated yellow fever vaccine strain. This sample comprised PBMCs, obtained about 5 days after the first yellow fever vaccination. Receptor source: a man aged 18 to 29 who received the YFV17D yellow fever vaccine.

The chain joins TRBV20-1 to TRBJ1-2, with D maybe TRBD1 (5 bases). Trimming removed 6 bases from V and 8 bases from J, with 19 bases in between. Germline V gene lookup returns CDR1 DFQATT and CDR2 SNEGSKA (reference sequence). The CDR3 sequence is 13 residues long. The CDR3 sequence is CSAPYLGAGGYTF. The CDR3 DNA follows: TGCAGTGCCCCCTATCTAGGGGCGGGGGGCTACACCTTC.

This clonotype has just a few counts. Mismatch with germline at one junction end may stem from a read error. The V call is TRBV7-3, the J call TRBJ2-1, with TRBD1 as a possible D gene (6 bases). This CDR3 has 15 amino acids. Germline CDR1 reads SGHTA; CDR2 reads FQGTGA. CDR3 DNA sequence: TGTGCCACCAGCCGTATGACAGGCTCTTACAATGAGCAGTTCTTC. Translation: CATSRMTGSYNEQFF.

This sequence joins TRBV7-9 and TRBJ1-5; D gene ambiguous. This CDR3 is built from 16 residues. Germline CDR1 and CDR2: SEHNR and FQNEAQ (reference sequence). The germline V and J ends were trimmed by 4 bases and 2 bases, with 15 bases remaining between them. CDR3 region: CASSYIGIRGNQPQHF. CDR3 sequence (DNA): TGTGCCAGCAGCTACATCGGGATACGGGGCAATCAGCCCCAGCATTTT.

The chain couples TRBV9 to TRBJ2-1, with D tentatively TRBD2 (5 bases). The CDR3 loop spans 17 amino acids. Per the germline V gene, CDR1 is SGDLS and CDR2 is YYNGEE. Trimming left V 4 bases short and J 0 bases short, with 17 bases between. The CDR3 loop is CASSFSPGIRSYNEQFF. CDR3 sequence (DNA): TGTGCCAGCAGCTTCTCACCGGGGATTCGCTCCTACAATGAGCAGTTCTTC.

This clonotype was detected only a few times. V is TRBV5-1 and J is TRBJ1-4; tentative D call: TRBD1 (5 bases). The CDR3 is 13 residues long. Trimming stripped 3 bases from V and 8 bases from J, with 11 bases between. CDR1 and CDR2 (germline): SGHRS, YFSETQ. The CDR3, as DNA: TGCGCCAGCAGCTGGGGGTCAGACGAAAAACTGTTTTTT. It is translated as CASSWGSDEKLFF.

This clonotype has a count of ten or more. The chain carries TRBV11-2 and TRBJ2-7, with 8 nucleotides matching TRBD2. CDR3 length: 18 amino acids. J lost 0 bases, V lost 2 bases, and 12 bases had no gene match. Germline CDR1 reads SGHAT; CDR2 reads FQNNGV. In DNA form, the CDR3 reads TGTGCCAGCAGCTTACAACCGGGACTAGGGGCCAGCTCCTACGAGCAGTACTTC. Its translation: CASSLQPGLGASSYEQYF.

This clonotype appeared many times. The rearrangement links TRBV20-1 to TRBJ2-2; D is ambiguous. The ends were cut back, 5 bases at V and 0 bases at J, with 7 bases in the middle. CDR3 length: 13 residues. The germline V gene encodes CDR1 DFQATT and CDR2 SNEGSKA (reference sequence). CDR3 amino acids: CSAPQPNTGELFF. CDR3 sequence (DNA): TGCAGTGCTCCTCAGCCGAACACCGGGGAGCTGTTTTTT.

This clonotype was detected only a few times. The rearrangement uses TRBV5-1 and TRBJ2-1; D is uncertain. The CDR3 is made up of 15 amino acids. Germline V gene data show CDR1 as SGHRS and CDR2 as YFSETQ. V was shortened by 3 bases and J by 0 bases, with 10 bases between the two germline ends. CDR3 protein: CASSSDPSSYNEQFF. The CDR3 DNA reads as TGCGCCAGCAGCTCCGATCCTAGCTCCTACAATGAGCAGTTCTTC.

The genes are TRBV11-2 and TRBJ2-3; D not resolved. V was trimmed by 5 bases and J by 4 bases, leaving 10 bases between them. This CDR3 contains 13 residues. The germline CDR1 and CDR2 sequences are SGHAT and FQNNGV. The CDR3, as DNA: TGTGCCAGCAGCCCCACCCCCCCAGATACGCAGTATTTT. It specifies CASSPTPPDTQYF.

This clonotype was seen more than once but under ten times. V is TRBV9 and J is TRBJ2-3; D is perhaps TRBD1 or TRBD2 (6 bases each). CDR1 and CDR2 (germline): SGDLS, YYNGEE. Trimming took 4 bases from V and 3 from J, leaving 15 bases between them. The CDR3 covers 15 residues. CDR3 bases: TGTGCCAGCAGCTTGAAAGGGGGGAGGACAGATACGCAGTATTTT. This translates into CASSLKGGRTDTQYF.

In its sample, this clonotype was seen a few times. V usage is TRBV7-9 and J usage is TRBJ1-4; possible D gene TRBD1, 6 bases. Germline CDR1 is SEHNR and CDR2 is FQNEAQ (reference sequence). V was shortened by 5 bases and J by 2 bases, with 15 bases between the two germline ends. This CDR3 has 16 residues. The CDR3 DNA reads TGTGCCAGCAGCACCGGCCTGACAGGCACTAATGAAAAACTGTTTTTT. Protein sequence: CASSTGLTGTNEKLFF.

The chain recombines TRBV4-1 with TRBJ2-7, with D perhaps matching TRBD1 (5 bases). Germline loops: CDR1 MGHRA, CDR2 YSYEKL. V was shortened by 1 base and J by 3 bases, with 10 bases between the two germline ends. CDR3 length: 14 amino acids. This CDR3 reads CASSQVADNYEQYV. CDR3 bases: TGCGCCAGCAGCCAAGTCGCGGACAACTACGAGCAGTACGTC.

Only a few counts were recorded for this clonotype. V and J are TRBV18 and TRBJ2-6; possible D gene TRBD1, 5 bases. Per germline, CDR1 KGHSH and CDR2 LQKENI. There are 15 residues in the CDR3. V was clipped by 5 bases and J by 1 base, with 9 bases between them. The CDR3 protein is CASSVPGSGANVLTF. CDR3 in DNA: TGTGCCAGCTCAGTGCCAGGGTCTGGGGCCAACGTCCTGACTTTC.

This clonotype showed up just a few times. V gene TRBV14 combines with J gene TRBJ2-5; D ambiguous. This CDR3 is 16 amino acids long. Deletions cut 1 base from V and 4 bases from J, with 16 bases between. The V gene's germline CDR1 is SGHDN and CDR2 FVKESK. CDR3 in amino acids: CASSQVRQALGETQYF. The CDR3 DNA is TGTGCCAGCAGCCAAGTGCGGCAGGCCCTAGGAGAGACCCAGTACTTC. Full variable domain (remainder filled in from reference TRBV14 and TRBJ2-5): EAGVTQFPSHSVIEKGQTVTLRCDPISGHDNLYWYRRVMGKEIKFLLHFVKESKQDESGMPNNRFLAERTGGTYSTLKVQPAELEDSGVYFCASSQVRQALGETQYFGPGTRLLVL.

This clonotype was detected only a few times. The rearrangement joins TRBV20-1 to TRBJ2-3; D is possibly TRBD2 (5 bases). CDR1 is DFQATT and CDR2 is SNEGSKA in the germline V gene (reference sequence). The CDR3 loop spans 13 amino acids. CDR3 sequence: CSPPPAVTDTQYF. For the CDR3, the DNA is TGCAGCCCTCCCCCAGCGGTCACAGATACGCAGTATTTT.

This clonotype occurred a few times. This chain joins TRBV25-1 and TRBJ1-2; 8 positions match TRBD1. This CDR3 spans 15 amino acids. Germline V gene data show CDR1 as MGHDK and CDR2 as SYGVNS. With 2 bases clipped from V and 2 bases from J, the junction kept 4 bases outside the gene matches. This CDR3 reads CASSEGGQVNYGYTF. The CDR3, as DNA: TGTGCCAGCAGTGAAGGGGGACAGGTGAACTATGGCTACACCTTC.

J is TRBJ2-4 and V is TRBV3-1; unclear D gene. This CDR3 has 16 amino acids. Trimming shortened V by 1 base and J by 9 bases, and 19 bases separated the two germline ends. The germline gives CDR1 LGHDT, CDR2 YNNKEL (reference sequence). CDR3 in amino acids: CASSQAVNGAPIIQYF. In DNA, the CDR3 is TGTGCCAGCAGCCAAGCTGTCAACGGAGCCCCTATCATTCAGTACTTC.

This clonotype occurred a few times. V usage is TRBV5-4 and J usage is TRBJ2-2, with TRBD2 matching over 16 bases. Trimming at V came to 4 bases and at J to 7 bases, leaving 7 bases not matched to a gene. The CDR3 runs 17 residues. From germline, CDR1 is SGHNT and CDR2 YYREEE (reference sequence). The CDR3 loop is CASSPGTSGGAVGELFF. DNA for the CDR3: TGTGCCAGCAGCCCCGGGACTAGCGGGGGGGCCGTCGGGGAGCTGTTTTTT.

V usage is TRBV6-5 and J usage is TRBJ1-1; 12 bases line up with TRBD1. V lost 2 bases, J lost 11 bases, and 6 bases stayed unmatched. The germline CDR1 and CDR2 sequences are MNHEY and SVGAGI. This CDR3 spans 14 amino acids. CDR3 in amino acids: CASSYGGTGGPAFF. In DNA form, the CDR3 reads TGTGCCAGCAGTTACGGTGGGACAGGGGGCCCGGCTTTCTTT.

This clonotype was detected only once. This chain connects TRBV5-1 to TRBJ2-2; D is ambiguous. V was pared by 0 bases and J by 8 bases, with 8 bases between. Germline V gives CDR1 SGHRS, CDR2 YFSETQ. The CDR3 totals 13 residues. This CDR3 is CASSLARIGELFF. The DNA of the CDR3 is TGCGCCAGCAGCTTGGCCAGGATTGGGGAGCTGTTTTTT. Combining the CDR3 with reference TRBV5-1 and TRBJ2-2 gives the whole variable domain KAGVTQTPRYLIKTRGQQVTLSCSPISGHRSVSWYQQTPGQGLQFLFEYFSETQRNKGNFPGRFSGRQFSNSRSEMNVSTLELGDSALYLCASSLARIGELFFGEGSRLTVL.

The genes are TRBV3-1 and TRBJ2-5; 10 bases map to TRBD2. CDR3 length equals 17 residues. In germline, CDR1 is LGHDT, CDR2 YNNKEL (reference sequence). V shed 4 bases, J shed 2 bases, and the junction held 10 bases outside the gene matches. The CDR3 here is CASSPAPTSGVQETQYF. CDR3 nucleotide sequence: TGTGCCAGCAGCCCCGCGCCCACTAGCGGGGTACAAGAGACCCAGTACTTC.

The chain combines TRBV14 with TRBJ1-2, with 8 bases identical to TRBD1. V was clipped by 4 bases and J by 8 bases; unmatched bases: 12. Germline V lookup: CDR1 SGHDN, CDR2 FVKESK. The CDR3 is 15 amino acids. The CDR3 here is CASSRWTGIDGGYTF. CDR3 sequence (DNA): TGTGCCAGCAGCCGCTGGACAGGGATCGATGGGGGCTACACCTTC.

This clonotype was seen a single time. The rearrangement links TRBV3-1 to TRBJ2-1; 10 positions agree with TRBD2. V was clipped by 6 bases and J by 2 bases; unmatched bases: 7. This CDR3 is 16 amino acids long. Germline V gene data show CDR1 as LGHDT and CDR2 as YNNKEL (reference sequence). In DNA form, the CDR3 reads TGTGCCAGCAGGGATAAGCGGGGGGGTGCCTACAATGAGCAGTTCTTC. It yields the protein CASRDKRGGAYNEQFF.

This clonotype was found a few times. This chain connects TRBV6-1 to TRBJ1-3; a weak D match, TRBD1 (5 bases). The germline V gene encodes CDR1 MNHNS and CDR2 SASEGT. The CDR3 totals 14 residues. Trimming pared 4 bases from V and 0 bases from J, leaving 7 bases between. CDR3 coding DNA: TGTGCCAGCAGTGCCCAGGGCTCTGGAAACACCATATATTTT. This encodes CASSAQGSGNTIYF.

The chain has TRBV4-3 and TRBJ2-3; 10 bases map to TRBD2. Germline loops: CDR1 LGHNA, CDR2 YSLEER. CDR3 length: 17 amino acids. Losses at the gene ends were 1 base for V and 1 base for J; bases not matched to a gene: 5. CDR3 in amino acids: CASSQATLAGGTDTQYF. The DNA of the CDR3 is TGCGCCAGCAGCCAAGCGACCCTAGCGGGAGGCACAGATACGCAGTATTTT.

This rearrangement joins TRBV25-1 to TRBJ1-1; a possible D gene is TRBD1 (5 bases). CDR3 size: 12 residues. Germline values: CDR1 MGHDK, CDR2 SYGVNS. V was cut by 1 base and J by 11 bases, with 11 bases left in between. The DNA for the CDR3 is TGTGCCAGCAGTGAATCATCAGGGTTCGCTTTCTTT. Residues: CASSESSGFAFF.

The J gene is TRBJ2-3, the V gene TRBV20-1, with 7 nucleotides matching TRBD2. The V segment lost 6 bases and the J segment 3 bases; nucleotides outside the gene matches: 9. This CDR3 spans 14 amino acids. Per germline, CDR1 DFQATT and CDR2 SNEGSKA (reference sequence). The CDR3 coding sequence is TGCAGTGCAACCGGGACTACTGTAACAGATACGCAGTATTTT. Amino acid sequence: CSATGTTVTDTQYF.